The 29 T cell receptor beta chains below were found in one sample sequenced in a study of T-cell memory formation after mild COVID-19. TCRdb redid the calling of the 5' RACE reads with MiXCR, one entry per CDR3 protein. The data contain 530,000 or so distinct CDR3 sequences, 17% of them singletons. The sample taken for sequencing was PBMCs or a T cell subset sorted from them (not recorded which). These receptors all stem from an adult woman who had mild COVID-19 (a few samples of this study predate the infection). Cell type and time point are not known.

The V gene is TRBV20-1, the J gene TRBJ1-2; D is perhaps TRBD1 (5 bases). The CDR3 totals 12 residues. V dropped 6 bases and J dropped 5 bases, with 13 bases sitting between them. Germline V gives CDR1 DFQATT, CDR2 SNEGSKA (reference sequence). CDR3 region: CSAAGLSYGYTF. The CDR3 DNA reads as TGCAGTGCCGCGGGACTATCTTATGGCTACACCTTC.

This rearrangement joins TRBV21-1 to TRBJ1-2; the table gives TRBD1 as D, unverified against the DNA. TRBV21-1 is a recognized pseudogene. CDR3 length: 12 amino acids. In DNA form, the CDR3 reads TGTGCCAGCAGGTCAGGGGCCTGGGGCTACACCTTC. Encoded protein: CASRSGAWGYTF.

The gene calls are TRBV11-2 and TRBJ2-3; 14 nucleotides match TRBD2. After removal of 1 base from V and 2 bases from J, the junction contained 2 bases not matched to a gene. The CDR3 consists of 17 residues. CDR1 and CDR2 (germline): SGHAT, FQNNGV. The CDR3 DNA reads TGTGCCAGCAGCTTAGGGGGACTAGCGGGGGACACAGATACGCAGTATTTT. Its protein product is CASSLGGLAGDTDTQYF.

This clonotype was counted a few times. The chain links TRBV5-1 to TRBJ2-3, with D maybe TRBD2 (6 bases). V was shortened by 3 bases and J by 0 bases, with 20 bases between the two germline ends. This CDR3 comprises 18 residues. Germline V lookup: CDR1 SGHRS, CDR2 YFSETQ. This CDR3 reads CASSSMLIAVSSTDTQYF. The CDR3 DNA is TGCGCCAGCAGCTCGATGTTGATAGCGGTTAGTAGCACAGATACGCAGTATTTT.

The V and J genes are TRBV7-9 and TRBJ1-1; 8 positions match TRBD1. Germline V lookup: CDR1 SEHNR, CDR2 FQNEAQ (reference sequence). CDR3 length equals 15 residues. Losses at the gene ends were 3 bases for V and 3 bases for J; bases not matched to a gene: 6. The CDR3 loop reads CASSLLGQGYTEAFF. DNA of the CDR3: TGTGCCAGCAGCTTGCTCGGACAGGGTTACACTGAAGCTTTCTTT.

The genes are TRBV7-2 and TRBJ2-3, with D perhaps matching TRBD2 (6 bases). Between the trimmed V and J ends, which lost 4 bases and 5 bases, there was a span of 16 bases. The CDR3 runs 15 residues. Germline CDR1 and CDR2: SGHTA and FQGNSA. The CDR3 nucleotides are TGTGCCAGCAGCTGGGGAGGCGGGGCGGTAGATACGCAGTATTTT. Its protein product is CASSWGGGAVDTQYF.

The V call is TRBV7-3, the J call TRBJ2-1, with 11 bases aligning to TRBD1. The CDR3 covers 16 residues. CDR1 is SGHTA, CDR2 FQGTGA, per germline. J was trimmed by 4 bases and V by 5 bases; bases with no gene match: 7. In DNA form, the CDR3 reads TGTGCCAGCAGCCTACCGGGACAGGGGGGTTACAATGAGCAGTTCTTC. It specifies CASSLPGQGGYNEQFF. Full variable domain (remainder filled in from reference TRBV7-3 and TRBJ2-1): GAGVSQTPSNKVTEKGKYVELRCDPISGHTALYWYRQSLGQGPEFLIYFQGTGAADDSGLPNDRFFAVRPEGSVSTLKIQRTERGDSAVYLCASSLPGQGGYNEQFFGPGTRLTVL.

The chain couples TRBV19 to TRBJ1-4, with D uncertain. Germline V gene lookup returns CDR1 LNHDA and CDR2 SQIVND (reference sequence). Trimming cost V 3 bases and J 7 bases, with 15 bases left between them. CDR3 size: 15 residues. Written as DNA, the CDR3 is TGTGCCAGTAGTATGGGCCGGCGGATTCTTGAAAAACTGTTTTTT. It encodes CASSMGRRILEKLFF.

The CDR3 spells CATRTGSSYEQYF. The DNA of the CDR3 is TGTGCCACTCGGACGGGGTCTTCCTACGAGCAGTACTTC. The rearrangement links TRBV10-3 to TRBJ2-7; maybe TRBD2 (5 bases). Trimming pared 10 bases from V and 1 base from J, leaving 14 bases between. Germline values: CDR1 ENHRY, CDR2 SYGVKD. CDR3 length equals 13 residues.

This clonotype was counted a few times. V and J are TRBV7-8 and TRBJ1-3; TRBD1 aligns across 10 bases. CDR3 length: 15 residues. V gave up 4 bases and J gave up 3 bases; unmatched junction bases: 3. Germline V gene data show CDR1 as SGHVS and CDR2 as FQNEAQ. In DNA, the CDR3 is TGTGCCAGCAGCTCGCGGACAGGGGGTGGAAACACCATATATTTT. It specifies CASSSRTGGGNTIYF.

A few counts support this clonotype. This chain joins TRBV27 and TRBJ2-7; 7 nucleotides agree with TRBD2. Germline CDR1 and CDR2: MNHEY and SMNVEV (reference sequence). Trimming took 0 bases from V and 3 from J; bases not matched to a gene: 8. CDR3 size: 16 residues. CDR3: CASSLSASGLSYEQYF. As DNA, the CDR3 is TGTGCCAGCAGTTTATCGGCTAGCGGCCTGAGCTACGAGCAGTACTTC.

This clonotype was observed at least ten times. V and J are TRBV5-6 and TRBJ2-7; a possible D gene is TRBD1 (6 bases). The CDR3 covers 16 residues. V was trimmed by 4 bases and J by 0 bases, leaving 17 bases between them. CDR1 SGHDT and CDR2 YYEEEE come from the germline V gene. The CDR3 DNA reads as TGTGCCAGCAGCGACGCAGGGGCGAGGAGCTCCTACGAGCAGTACTTC. It encodes CASSDAGARSSYEQYF.

V usage is TRBV7-2 and J usage is TRBJ2-3; D is possibly TRBD1 or TRBD2 (5 bases each). V dropped 1 base and J dropped 2 bases, with 13 bases sitting between them. This CDR3 comprises 16 residues. Germline CDR1 is SGHTA and CDR2 is FQGNSA. The CDR3 loop reads CASSLGGSISTDTQYF. The DNA for the CDR3 is TGTGCCAGCAGCTTAGGGGGGTCTATCTCCACAGATACGCAGTATTTT.

This clonotype has only a few counts. This chain uses TRBV20-1 with TRBJ2-1; 7 bases match TRBD2. The CDR3 length is 15 residues. The J segment lost 1 base and the V segment lost 5 bases, leaving 8 bases of the junction unmatched. Germline lookup yields CDR1 DFQATT and CDR2 SNEGSKA (reference sequence). This CDR3 reads CSAPRGAGSYNEQFF. The CDR3 nucleotides read TGCAGTGCTCCCCGGGGAGCGGGGTCCTACAATGAGCAGTTCTTC.

The rearrangement uses TRBV5-1 and TRBJ1-2; D ambiguous. The V and J ends lost 4 bases and 8 bases respectively, with 12 bases between them. Per germline, CDR1 SGHRS and CDR2 YFSETQ. CDR3 length equals 12 residues. CDR3 in DNA: TGCGCCAGCAGCACTGATGGGAAGGGCTACACCTTC. Its protein is CASSTDGKGYTF.

This rearrangement joins TRBV19 to TRBJ2-1; D remains ambiguous. Germline CDR1 is LNHDA and CDR2 is SQIVND (reference sequence). Between the trimmed V and J ends, which lost 3 bases and 6 bases, there was a span of 9 bases. The CDR3 has 13 amino acids. The CDR3: CASSISPRNEQFF. The CDR3 nucleotides are TGTGCCAGTAGTATCTCCCCCCGCAATGAGCAGTTCTTC. The full variable domain, with the rest looked up from reference TRBV19 and TRBJ2-1, is DGGITQSPKYLFRKEGQNVTLSCEQNLNHDAMYWYRQDPGQGLRLIYYSQIVNDFQKGDIAEGYSVSREKKESFPLTVTSAQKNPTAFYLCASSISPRNEQFFGPGTRLTVL.

There are a few counts of this clonotype. The chain carries TRBV7-2 and TRBJ2-1; D gene ambiguous. The length of the CDR3 is 14 residues. Germline CDR1 is SGHTA and CDR2 is FQGNSA. V lost 2 bases and J 8 bases, leaving 13 bases between the germline ends. CDR3 in amino acids: CASSLSVTWDEQFF. CDR3 bases: TGTGCCAGCAGCTTAAGCGTCACCTGGGATGAGCAGTTCTTC.

This clonotype was seen a few times. V and J are TRBV30 and TRBJ2-2; a weak D match, TRBD2 (5 bases). The germline V and J ends were trimmed by 7 bases and 5 bases, with 17 bases remaining between them. The CDR3 totals 14 residues. Looked up from germline, CDR1 is GTSNPN and CDR2 is SVGIG (reference sequence). The CDR3 here is CASRLSGGTGELFF. The DNA for the CDR3 is TGTGCCTCAAGACTAAGCGGAGGAACCGGGGAGCTGTTTTTT.

This clonotype was seen a handful of times. The chain is built from TRBV24-1 and TRBJ2-2, with D uncertain. From germline, CDR1 is KGHDR and CDR2 SFDVKD. V was shortened by 6 bases and J by 6 bases, with 4 bases between the two germline ends. CDR3 length: 11 residues. CDR3: CATSSSGELFF. The CDR3 DNA reads as TGTGCCACCAGTTCATCCGGGGAGCTGTTTTTT.

This clonotype turned up a few times. The V call is TRBV20-1, the J call TRBJ2-7; D is uncertain. CDR1 is DFQATT and CDR2 is SNEGSKA in the germline V gene (reference sequence). V was shortened by 1 base and J by 4 bases, with 11 bases between the two germline ends. There are 13 residues in the CDR3. This chain's CDR3 is CSARAAGNYEQYF. The CDR3 nucleotides are TGCAGTGCTAGAGCTGCCGGAAATTACGAGCAGTACTTC.

This clonotype has a handful of counts. The V and J genes are TRBV19 and TRBJ2-1; D gene unclear. V lost 2 bases to trimming and J lost 0 bases, with 11 bases between them. Germline V gene data show CDR1 as LNHDA and CDR2 as SQIVND (reference sequence). The CDR3 has 16 residues. The CDR3 DNA reads TGTGCCAGTAGTATATGGGCCCTAAGCTCCTACAATGAGCAGTTCTTC. It specifies CASSIWALSSYNEQFF.

The V gene is TRBV7-9, the J gene TRBJ2-2, with a tentative D call TRBD2 (6 bases). The CDR3 covers 15 residues. V was shortened by 4 bases and J by 5 bases, with 14 bases between the two germline ends. The germline gives CDR1 SEHNR, CDR2 FQNEAQ (reference sequence). As DNA, the CDR3 is TGTGCCAGCAGCTCCTCCAGGGCGGGAACCGGGGAGCTGTTTTTT. Translated: CASSSSRAGTGELFF.

CDR3 sequence: CASSQDIQGAWETQYF. The CDR3 DNA follows: TGTGCCAGCAGCCAAGACATACAGGGGGCTTGGGAGACCCAGTACTTC. This chain connects TRBV4-2 to TRBJ2-5; TRBD1 matches 9 bases. This CDR3 contains 16 residues. Germline trimming cut 0 bases from V and 5 bases from J; bases unmatched to any gene: 7. Germline V gene sequence: CDR1 LGHNA, CDR2 YNFKEQ.

This clonotype was detected many times. CDR3: CASSAGGYEQYF. CDR3 nucleotide sequence: TGCGCCAGCAGCGCGGGGGGCTACGAGCAGTACTTC. V and J are TRBV5-1 and TRBJ2-7, with 8 bases lining up with TRBD2. The CDR3 is 12 amino acids. Germline V gene sequence: CDR1 SGHRS, CDR2 YFSETQ. J lost 3 bases, V lost 4 bases, and 0 bases had no gene match.

This rearrangement joins TRBV29-1 to TRBJ2-1; the D gene is possibly TRBD2 (5 bases). Trimming stripped 4 bases from V and 7 bases from J, with 14 bases between. The CDR3 loop spans 13 amino acids. CDR1 SQVTM and CDR2 ANQGSEA come from the germline V gene. The CDR3 loop reads CSVGGFGRNEQFF. CDR3 DNA: TGCAGCGTTGGAGGGTTCGGTCGGAATGAGCAGTTCTTC.

This chain uses TRBV16 with TRBJ1-6, with D possibly matching TRBD1 (5 bases). V shed 3 bases and J shed 5 bases, with 11 bases lying between them. This CDR3 spans 15 amino acids. The germline V gene has CDR1 KGHSY and CDR2 FQNENV. The CDR3 nucleotides read TGTGCCAGCAGCCATGACAGTCTTAATAATTCACCCCTCCACTTT. Its protein is CASSHDSLNNSPLHF.

The chain employs TRBV20-1 and TRBJ1-6; the D is unclear. The V end was cut by 1 base, the J end by 4 bases, with 20 bases between. The CDR3 extends over 18 amino acids. Germline V CDR1 and CDR2: DFQATT, SNEGSKA (reference sequence). CDR3 protein: CSARGTPGGYGYNSPLHF. In DNA, the CDR3 is TGCAGTGCTAGAGGGACCCCCGGCGGGTATGGGTATAATTCACCCCTCCACTTT.

This clonotype has just a few counts. The chain uses TRBV19 and TRBJ2-1, with TRBD2 matching over 7 bases. V shed 5 bases, J shed 6 bases, and the junction held 4 bases outside the gene matches. The CDR3 is made up of 13 amino acids. Per the germline V gene, CDR1 is LNHDA and CDR2 is SQIVND (reference sequence). CDR3 coding DNA: TGTGCCAGTAGTGCCGGACTAGGCAATGAGCAGTTCTTC. This gives the protein CASSAGLGNEQFF.

The rearrangement uses TRBV7-3 and TRBJ2-1; either TRBD1 or TRBD2 may fit D (5 bases each). Trimming stripped 2 bases from V and 8 bases from J, with 10 bases between. This CDR3 region has 13 residues. Germline V gene sequence: CDR1 SGHTA, CDR2 FQGTGA. The chain's CDR3 is CASSLEGSDEQFF. Written as DNA, the CDR3 is TGTGCCAGCAGCTTAGAGGGGAGCGATGAGCAGTTCTTC.